Below are 27 T cell receptor beta chains sequenced from a single sample in a study of shared clonotypes between healthy human individuals. Sequencing was performed with immunoSEQ multiplex PCR; in TCRdb, only in-frame clones are kept and a portion is missing. Of more than 1,200,000 clones listed, approximately 98.5% were seen once; the top ten hold around 0.38%. Sequences were obtained from naive CD4+ T cells sorted from blood. Subset: CD45RA+ positively selected. The origin of the receptors is a man aged 25-40 years in good health.

The chain combines TRBV5-1 with TRBJ2-1; maybe TRBD1 (6 bases). The CDR3 contains 14 residues. CDR1 is SGHRS, CDR2 YFSETQ, per germline. V lost 1 base and J lost 6, with 11 bases in between. The CDR3 DNA reads TGCGCCAGCAGCTTGAGGACAGAGGGCAATGAGCAGTTCTTC. As protein: CASSLRTEGNEQFF.

The chain recombines TRBV7-2 with TRBJ2-2, with 9 bases aligning to TRBD2. After removal of 2 bases from V and 6 bases from J, the junction contained 7 bases not matched to a gene. This CDR3 spans 16 amino acids. CDR1 and CDR2 from the germline V gene are SGHTA and FQGNSA. This CDR3 reads CASSLMGLAGSGELFF. In DNA form, the CDR3 reads TGTGCCAGCAGCTTAATGGGACTAGCTGGTTCCGGGGAGCTGTTTTTT. Using reference TRBV7-2 and TRBJ2-2 for the parts outside the CDR3, the full variable domain is GAGVSQSPSNKVTEKGKDVELRCDPISGHTALYWYRQSLGQGLEFLIYFQGNSAPDKSGLPSDRFSAERTGGSVSTLTIQRTQQEDSAVYLCASSLMGLAGSGELFFGEGSRLTVL.

This clone occurred once. The chain carries TRBV13 and TRBJ2-1; 7 positions match TRBD2. The CDR3 has 13 residues. Germline CDR1 is PRHDT and CDR2 is FYEKMQ (reference sequence). Trimming cost V 5 bases and J 9 bases; bases outside gene matches: 7. CDR3 DNA: TGTGCCAGCAGCAGAGGACTAGGGGTTGAGCAGTTCTTC. Its protein is CASSRGLGVEQFF.

The chain links TRBV19 to TRBJ2-1, with TRBD2 identical over 10 bases. Germline V CDR1 and CDR2: LNHDA, SQIVND (reference sequence). Germline trimming cut 2 bases from V and 7 bases from J; bases unmatched to any gene: 8. CDR3 length: 16 residues. The CDR3 DNA is TGTGCCAGTAGTATAAACCTAGCGGGAGTAGGGAATGAGCAGTTCTTC. Its protein is CASSINLAGVGNEQFF. Full variable domain (rest looked up from reference TRBV19 and TRBJ2-1): DGGITQSPKYLFRKEGQNVTLSCEQNLNHDAMYWYRQDPGQGLRLIYYSQIVNDFQKGDIAEGYSVSREKKESFPLTVTSAQKNPTAFYLCASSINLAGVGNEQFFGPGTRLTVL.

The chain links TRBV15 to TRBJ1-2; possibly TRBD1 for D (5 bases). The CDR3 totals 15 residues. V lost 0 bases, J lost 1 base, and 9 bases lay in between. Germline loops: CDR1 LNHNV, CDR2 YYDKDF (reference sequence). Written as DNA, the CDR3 is TGTGCCACCAGCAGAGATGCAGGGTTTAACTATGGCTACACCTTC. Protein product: CATSRDAGFNYGYTF. Full variable domain (rest looked up from reference TRBV15 and TRBJ1-2): DAMVIQNPRYQVTQFGKPVTLSCSQTLNHNVMYWYQQKSSQAPKLLFHYYDKDFNNEADTPDNFQSRRPNTSFCFLDIRSPGLGDTAMYLCATSRDAGFNYGYTFGSGTRLTVV.

J is TRBJ2-5 and V is TRBV4-3, with a tentative D call TRBD1 (5 bases). V lost 2 bases, J lost 4 bases, and 14 bases lay in between. The CDR3 extends over 15 amino acids. The germline V gene encodes CDR1 LGHNA and CDR2 YSLEER. This chain's CDR3 is CASSQTGSPPETQYF. DNA of the CDR3: TGCGCCAGCAGCCAAACAGGCTCACCACCAGAGACCCAGTACTTC.

The chain has TRBV4-2 and TRBJ1-1; D remains unclear. Germline CDR1 LGHNA, CDR2 YNFKEQ. The CDR3 consists of 15 residues. The V end lost 3 bases, the J end lost 4 bases, and 15 bases lay between the germline ends. CDR3 bases: TGTGCCAGCAGCCACGCGGGTGGGGAGAGCACTGAAGCTTTCTTT. Its protein product is CASSHAGGESTEAFF.

CDR3 region: CASSWGPGSYEQYF. In DNA form, the CDR3 reads TGTGCCAGCAGTTGGGGTCCGGGGTCCTACGAGCAGTACTTC. The chain is built from TRBV5-5 and TRBJ2-7; tentatively, D is TRBD2 (5 bases). Trimming removed 5 bases at V and 1 base at J, with 13 bases between. The CDR3 contains 14 residues. The germline V gene has CDR1 SGHKS and CDR2 YYEKEE (reference sequence).

The chain combines TRBV7-6 with TRBJ2-1; weak D call: TRBD1 (6 bases). Germline V lookup: CDR1 SGHVS, CDR2 FNYEAQ. This CDR3 is built from 16 residues. V lost 0 bases and J 5 bases, leaving 14 bases between the germline ends. This CDR3 is CASSLASGQWNNEQFF. The DNA of the CDR3 is TGTGCCAGCAGCTTAGCGAGCGGACAGTGGAACAATGAGCAGTTCTTC.

This sequence joins TRBV25-1 and TRBJ1-3; D perhaps matches TRBD1 (6 bases). Germline V gives CDR1 MGHDK, CDR2 SYGVNS. The CDR3 runs 13 residues. V shed 6 bases and J shed 7 bases, with 13 bases lying between them. The CDR3 DNA reads as TGTGCCAGCAGATCGACAGGTTTGAACACCATATATTTT. This sequence encodes CASRSTGLNTIYF.

The rearrangement joins TRBV7-9 to TRBJ2-5, with a possible D match to TRBD1 (5 bases). The CDR3 is 14 residues long. In germline, CDR1 is SEHNR, CDR2 FQNEAQ (reference sequence). V was clipped by 8 bases and J by 0 bases, with 13 bases between them. DNA for the CDR3: TGTGCCAGCGGCTCACAGGAGTACCAAGAGACCCAGTACTTC. Its protein is CASGSQEYQETQYF.

The chain uses TRBV11-3 and TRBJ2-3; TRBD2 matches 9 bases. This CDR3 has 17 amino acids. The V segment lost 2 bases and the J segment 2 bases; nucleotides outside the gene matches: 8. Germline V CDR1 and CDR2: SGHNT, YENEEA. The CDR3 region has the DNA TGTGCCAGCAGCTTAACACAGACTAGCGGAACCACAGATACGCAGTATTTT. Amino acids: CASSLTQTSGTTDTQYF.

The chain uses TRBV18 and TRBJ1-1; the D is unclear. This CDR3 comprises 11 residues. Germline CDR1 reads KGHSH; CDR2 reads LQKENI. The V gene lost 6 bases and the J gene lost 12 bases, with 14 bases spanning the gap. Here the CDR3 DNA reads TGTGCCAGCTCCCCCGGGTCCCACTCTTTCTTT. Protein: CASSPGSHSFF.

This chain joins TRBV19 and TRBJ2-7; D is possibly TRBD1 (6 bases). Trimming removed 3 bases at V and 0 bases at J, with 12 bases between. Per germline, CDR1 LNHDA and CDR2 SQIVND (reference sequence). The CDR3 sequence is 15 residues long. DNA of the CDR3: TGTGCCAGTAGTATTGAGGGGGTGAGCTCCTACGAGCAGTACTTC. This gives the protein CASSIEGVSSYEQYF.

The V and J genes are TRBV28 and TRBJ2-7, with 13 bases aligning to TRBD2. CDR1 is MDHEN, CDR2 SYDVKM, per germline. With 6 bases clipped from V and 2 bases from J, the junction kept 4 bases outside the gene matches. The CDR3 is 15 residues long. The CDR3 loop reads CASRPGLAGAYEQYF. The CDR3 DNA sequence: TGTGCCAGCAGGCCTGGACTAGCGGGGGCCTACGAGCAGTACTTC. Using reference TRBV28 and TRBJ2-7 for the parts outside the CDR3, the full variable domain is DVKVTQSSRYLVKRTGEKVFLECVQDMDHENMFWYRQDPGLGLRLIYFSYDVKMKEKGDIPEGYSVSREKKERFSLILESASTNQTSMYLCASRPGLAGAYEQYFGPGTRLTVT.

The J gene is TRBJ2-1, the V gene TRBV5-1; 7 bases line up with TRBD1. V shed 0 bases and J 7 bases; nucleotides not matched to a gene: 7. Germline values: CDR1 SGHRS, CDR2 YFSETQ. This CDR3 has 15 residues. This chain's CDR3 is CASSLGDSLKNEQFF. For the CDR3, the DNA is TGCGCCAGCAGCTTGGGGGACAGCCTAAAGAATGAGCAGTTCTTC.

The CDR3 nucleotides read TGTGCCAGTAGTATTGGACTAGCGGGACACGAGCAGTACTTC. It specifies CASSIGLAGHEQYF. V gene TRBV19 combines with J gene TRBJ2-7, with TRBD2 identical over 12 bases. The CDR3 has 14 residues. The junction had 2 bases not matched to a gene; V was cut back by 3 bases and J by 5 bases. Germline V gene sequence: CDR1 LNHDA, CDR2 SQIVND (reference sequence).

The chain combines TRBV28 with TRBJ1-1, with 8 bases identical to TRBD1. The V segment lost 1 base and the J segment 11 bases; nucleotides outside the gene matches: 9. CDR1 is MDHEN, CDR2 SYDVKM, per germline. This CDR3 region has 14 residues. The CDR3 DNA follows: TGTGCCAGCAGTTTATTCGTTCAGGGGGCGGAGGCTTTCTTT. Its translation: CASSLFVQGAEAFF.

J is TRBJ2-7 and V is TRBV5-1; 11 bases match TRBD2. V shed 0 bases, J shed 6 bases, and the junction held 11 bases outside the gene matches. Germline CDR1 and CDR2: SGHRS and YFSETQ. The CDR3 loop spans 17 amino acids. The CDR3 reads CASSLGGTSGSLGEQYF. The CDR3 bases are TGCGCCAGCAGCTTGGGAGGTACTAGCGGGAGTCTGGGCGAGCAGTACTTC.

The chain couples TRBV10-2 to TRBJ2-7, with D possibly matching TRBD2 (6 bases). V was clipped by 0 bases and J by 2 bases, with 14 bases between them. The CDR3 consists of 16 residues. Germline V CDR1 and CDR2: WSHSY, SAAADI. The CDR3 DNA is TGCGCCAGCAGTGAGTCTGGGGGAGGTAGGCCCTACGAGCAGTACTTC. Protein sequence: CASSESGGGRPYEQYF.

The J gene is TRBJ1-1, the V gene TRBV5-4; 7 positions match TRBD1. V lost 0 bases and J lost 1; bases outside the gene matches: 3. CDR3 size: 15 residues. The germline gives CDR1 SGHNT, CDR2 YYREEE (reference sequence). CDR3 protein: CASSLAGTENTEAFF. The CDR3 nucleotides are TGTGCCAGCAGCTTGGCCGGGACAGAGAACACTGAAGCTTTCTTT.

The CDR3: CASSKLAGGPYEQYF. As DNA, the CDR3 is TGTGCCAGCAGCAAACTAGCGGGAGGGCCCTACGAGCAGTACTTC. This chain links TRBV2 with TRBJ2-7; 13 bases align to TRBD2. Per the germline V gene, CDR1 is SNHLY and CDR2 is FYNNEI. V dropped 6 bases and J dropped 2; count of bases not matched to a gene: 4. This CDR3 is 15 amino acids long.

The chain combines TRBV28 with TRBJ2-7; TRBD2 aligns across 7 bases. The CDR3 totals 14 residues. Germline V CDR1 and CDR2: MDHEN, SYDVKM. J gave up 4 bases and V 2 bases, and 5 bases lay outside the gene matches. CDR3 nucleotide sequence: TGTGCCAGCAGTTTAGCGAGCGGGATGTACGAGCAGTACTTC. It is translated as CASSLASGMYEQYF. Full variable domain (missing parts from reference TRBV28 and TRBJ2-7): DVKVTQSSRYLVKRTGEKVFLECVQDMDHENMFWYRQDPGLGLRLIYFSYDVKMKEKGDIPEGYSVSREKKERFSLILESASTNQTSMYLCASSLASGMYEQYFGPGTRLTVT.

This chain links TRBV5-5 with TRBJ1-2, with D tentatively TRBD1 (5 bases). CDR3 length: 14 amino acids. Trimming stripped 4 bases from V and 8 bases from J, with 18 bases between. Germline V lookup: CDR1 SGHKS, CDR2 YYEKEE (reference sequence). CDR3 amino acids: CASSTPTGLGGYTF. The CDR3 region has the DNA TGTGCCAGCAGCACACCTACAGGTCTAGGCGGCTACACCTTC. Supplemented by reference TRBV5-5 and TRBJ1-2, the full variable domain reads DAGVTQSPTHLIKTRGQQVTLRCSPISGHKSVSWYQQVLGQGPQFIFQYYEKEERGRGNFPDRFSARQFPNYSSELNVNALLLGDSALYLCASSTPTGLGGYTFGSGTRLTVV.

J is TRBJ2-2 and V is TRBV6-1; D unresolved. Per the germline V gene, CDR1 is MNHNS and CDR2 is SASEGT. There are 14 residues in the CDR3. Trimming removed 7 bases at V and 1 base at J, with 10 bases between. CDR3 nucleotide sequence: TGTGCCAGCAACGTGGATTGGAACACCGGGGAGCTGTTTTTT. It yields the protein CASNVDWNTGELFF.

This chain joins TRBV5-4 and TRBJ1-2, with 8 bases identical to TRBD1. Germline-derived CDR1 and CDR2 are SGHNT and YYREEE (reference sequence). V lost 4 bases and J lost 8; bases outside the gene matches: 16. CDR3 length: 16 residues. Written as DNA, the CDR3 is TGTGCCAGCAGCCCCGAATGGGGCAGGGGGCGAGGCGGCTACACCTTC. Translated: CASSPEWGRGRGGYTF.

The chain couples TRBV28 to TRBJ2-7, with 8 positions matching TRBD1. The germline CDR1 and CDR2 sequences are MDHEN and SYDVKM. The CDR3 consists of 14 residues. Germline trimming cut 11 bases from V and 7 bases from J; bases unmatched to any gene: 16. The CDR3 DNA is TGTGCCGGCAAAAAAGGGACAGGAGACCAGGAGCAGTACTTC. It yields the protein CAGKKGTGDQEQYF.